What follows describes a single TCR beta chain. What it recognizes is unknown. The sample belongs to a study of blood T cells in healthy people across ages. Findings and limits, study-wide: Because sorting was not performed, PBMCs prevented conclusive naive versus antigen-experienced comparison.

This CDR3 has 15 amino acids. Germline CDR1 reads MDHEN; CDR2 reads SYDVKM. V lost 6 bases, J lost 3 bases, and 9 bases stayed unmatched. Through a sample-barcoded 5' primer and a J-beta primer mix, a second PCR was run for about 6 to 12 cycles. One entry per CDR3 protein, called by TCRdb with MiXCR from the 5' RACE reads. The top ten hold more than 2% of the sample, which has about 1.8 million distinct CDR3 sequences, 40% to 55% seen once. The clonotype comes from a woman aged 40 to 50 in good health. This chain joins TRBV28 and TRBJ2-3, with 7 bases fitting TRBD2. Material: blood. The CDR3 DNA follows: TGTGCCAGCAGCCCCTGGGGGGGAAGGACAGATACGCAGTATTTT. Protein product: CASSPWGGRTDTQYF.